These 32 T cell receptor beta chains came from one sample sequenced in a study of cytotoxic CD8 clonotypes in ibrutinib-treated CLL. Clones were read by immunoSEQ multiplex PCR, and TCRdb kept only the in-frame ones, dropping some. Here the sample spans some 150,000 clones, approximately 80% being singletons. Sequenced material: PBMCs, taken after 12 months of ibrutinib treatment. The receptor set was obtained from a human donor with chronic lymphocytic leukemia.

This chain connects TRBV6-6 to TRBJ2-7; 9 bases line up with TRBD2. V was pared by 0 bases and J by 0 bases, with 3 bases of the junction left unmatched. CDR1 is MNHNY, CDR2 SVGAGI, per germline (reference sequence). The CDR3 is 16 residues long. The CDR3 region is CASSYSRTSDSYEQYF. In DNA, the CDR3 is TGTGCCAGCAGTTACTCGAGGACTAGCGACTCCTACGAGCAGTACTTC.

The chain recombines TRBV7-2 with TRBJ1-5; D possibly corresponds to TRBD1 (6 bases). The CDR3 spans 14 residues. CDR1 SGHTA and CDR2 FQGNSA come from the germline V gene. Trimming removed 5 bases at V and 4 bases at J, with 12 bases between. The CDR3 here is CASSPWDTNQPQHF. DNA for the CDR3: TGTGCCAGCAGCCCCTGGGACACTAATCAGCCCCAGCATTTT.

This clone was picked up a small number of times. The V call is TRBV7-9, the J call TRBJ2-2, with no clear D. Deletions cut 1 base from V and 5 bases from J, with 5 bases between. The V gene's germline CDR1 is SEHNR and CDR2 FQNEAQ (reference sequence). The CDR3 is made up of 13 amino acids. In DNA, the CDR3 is TGTGCCAGCAGCTTAGGGGGAACCGGGGAGCTGTTTTTT. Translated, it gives CASSLGGTGELFF.

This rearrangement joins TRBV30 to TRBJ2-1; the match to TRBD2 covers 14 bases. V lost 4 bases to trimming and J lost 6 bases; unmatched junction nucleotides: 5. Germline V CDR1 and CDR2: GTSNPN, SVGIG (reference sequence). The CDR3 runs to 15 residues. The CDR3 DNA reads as TGTGCCTGGACAATTGGACTAGCGGGAGGCAATGAGCAGTTCTTC. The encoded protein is CAWTIGLAGGNEQFF.

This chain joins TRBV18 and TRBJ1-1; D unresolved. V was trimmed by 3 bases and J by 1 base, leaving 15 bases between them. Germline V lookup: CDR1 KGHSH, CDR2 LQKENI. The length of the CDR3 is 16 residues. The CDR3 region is CASSPSGVVPNTEAFF. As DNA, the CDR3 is TGTGCCAGCTCACCCTCTGGGGTGGTCCCGAACACTGAAGCTTTCTTT.

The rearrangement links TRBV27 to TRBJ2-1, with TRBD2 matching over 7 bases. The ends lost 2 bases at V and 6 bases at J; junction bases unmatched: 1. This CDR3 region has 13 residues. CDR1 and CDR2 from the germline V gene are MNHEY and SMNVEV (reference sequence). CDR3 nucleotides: TGTGCCAGCAGTTTAGGGAGGGGCAATGAGCAGTTCTTC. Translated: CASSLGRGNEQFF.

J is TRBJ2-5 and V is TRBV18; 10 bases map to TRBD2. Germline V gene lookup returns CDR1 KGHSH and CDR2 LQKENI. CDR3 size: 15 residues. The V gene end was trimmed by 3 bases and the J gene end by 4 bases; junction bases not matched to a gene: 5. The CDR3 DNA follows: TGTGCCAGCTCACCCCTAGCGGGAGCCCCAGAGACCCAGTACTTC. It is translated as CASSPLAGAPETQYF.

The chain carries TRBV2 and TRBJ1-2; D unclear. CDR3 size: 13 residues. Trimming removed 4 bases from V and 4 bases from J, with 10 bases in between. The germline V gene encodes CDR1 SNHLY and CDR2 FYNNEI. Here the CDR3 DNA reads TGTGCCAGCAGTGGTCGCCCGAGCTATGGCTACACCTTC. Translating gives CASSGRPSYGYTF.

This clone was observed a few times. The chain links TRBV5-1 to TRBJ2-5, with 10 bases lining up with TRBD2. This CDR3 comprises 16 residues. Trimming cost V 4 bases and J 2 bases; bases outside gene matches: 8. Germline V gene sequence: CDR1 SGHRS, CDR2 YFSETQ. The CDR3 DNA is TGCGCCAGCAGCCAAAAACTAGCGGGACCGCAAGAGACCCAGTACTTC. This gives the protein CASSQKLAGPQETQYF.

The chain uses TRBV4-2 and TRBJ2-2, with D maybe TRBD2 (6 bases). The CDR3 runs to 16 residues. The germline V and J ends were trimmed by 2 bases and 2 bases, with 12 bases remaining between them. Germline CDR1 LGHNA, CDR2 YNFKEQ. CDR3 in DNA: TGTGCCAGCAGCCAACCCGGGACTGCCAACACCGGGGAGCTGTTTTTT. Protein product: CASSQPGTANTGELFF.

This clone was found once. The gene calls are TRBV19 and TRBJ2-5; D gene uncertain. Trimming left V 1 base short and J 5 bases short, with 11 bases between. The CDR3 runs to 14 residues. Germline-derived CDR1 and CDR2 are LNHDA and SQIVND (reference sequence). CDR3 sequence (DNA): TGTGCCAGTAGTATAGGTACCTCAAGGGAGACCCAGTACTTC. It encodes CASSIGTSRETQYF.

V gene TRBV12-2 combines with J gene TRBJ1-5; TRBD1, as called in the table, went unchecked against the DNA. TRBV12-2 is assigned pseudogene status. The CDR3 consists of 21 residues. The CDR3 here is CASRFPLRDTRDQYSNQPQHF. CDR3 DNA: TGTGCAAGTCGCTTCCCTTTGAGGGACACTAGGGACCAATATAGCAATCAGCCCCAGCATTTT.

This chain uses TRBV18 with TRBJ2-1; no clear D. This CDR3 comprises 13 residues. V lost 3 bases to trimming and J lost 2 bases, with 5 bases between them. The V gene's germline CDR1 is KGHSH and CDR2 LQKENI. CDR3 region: CASSPIPYNEQFF. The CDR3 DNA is TGTGCCAGCTCACCGATCCCCTACAATGAGCAGTTCTTC. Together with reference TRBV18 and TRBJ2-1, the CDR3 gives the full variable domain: NAGVMQNPRHLVRRRGQEARLRCSPMKGHSHVYWYRQLPEEGLKFMVYLQKENIIDESGMPKERFSAEFPKEGPSILRIQQVVRGDSAAYFCASSPIPYNEQFFGPGTRLTVL.

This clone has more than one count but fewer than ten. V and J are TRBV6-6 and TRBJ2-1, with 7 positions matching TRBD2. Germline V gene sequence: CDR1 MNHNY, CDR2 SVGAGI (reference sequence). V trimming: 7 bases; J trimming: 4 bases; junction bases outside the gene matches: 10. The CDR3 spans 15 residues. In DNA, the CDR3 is TGTGCCAGCACCCATATCCCAGCGGGGTACAATGAGCAGTTCTTC. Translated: CASTHIPAGYNEQFF.

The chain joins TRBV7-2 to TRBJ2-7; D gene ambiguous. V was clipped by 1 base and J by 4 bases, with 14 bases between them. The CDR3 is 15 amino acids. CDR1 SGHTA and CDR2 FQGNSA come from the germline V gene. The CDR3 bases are TGTGCCAGCAGCTTAGATCGGCAGACAATTTACGAGCAGTACTTC. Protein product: CASSLDRQTIYEQYF.

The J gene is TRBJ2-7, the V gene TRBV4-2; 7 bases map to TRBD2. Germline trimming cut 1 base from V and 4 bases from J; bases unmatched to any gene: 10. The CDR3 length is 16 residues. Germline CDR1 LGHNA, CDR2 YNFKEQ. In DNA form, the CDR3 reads TGTGCCAGCAGCCAAGGTCTAGCGATCGGGAGGTACGAGCAGTACTTC. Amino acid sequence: CASSQGLAIGRYEQYF.

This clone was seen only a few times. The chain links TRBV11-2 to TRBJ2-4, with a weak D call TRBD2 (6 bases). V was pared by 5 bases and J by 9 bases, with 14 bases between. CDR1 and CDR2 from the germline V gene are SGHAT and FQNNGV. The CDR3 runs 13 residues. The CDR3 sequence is CASSNRDLGIQYF. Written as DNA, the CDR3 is TGTGCCAGCAGCAACCGGGACTTGGGCATTCAGTACTTC.

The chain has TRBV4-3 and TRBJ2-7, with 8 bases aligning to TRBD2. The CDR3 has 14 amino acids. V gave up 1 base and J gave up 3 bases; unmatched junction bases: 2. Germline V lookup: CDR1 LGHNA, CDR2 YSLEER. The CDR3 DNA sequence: TGCGCCAGCAGCCAAGCGAGCGGGAGCTACGAGCAGTACTTC. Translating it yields CASSQASGSYEQYF.

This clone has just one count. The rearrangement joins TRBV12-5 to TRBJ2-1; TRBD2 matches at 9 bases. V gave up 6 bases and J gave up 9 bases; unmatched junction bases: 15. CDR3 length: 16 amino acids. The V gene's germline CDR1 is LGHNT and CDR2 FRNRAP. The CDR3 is CASGPRTSARFGEQFF. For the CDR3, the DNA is TGTGCTAGTGGACCTCGGACTAGCGCCCGCTTCGGTGAGCAGTTCTTC.

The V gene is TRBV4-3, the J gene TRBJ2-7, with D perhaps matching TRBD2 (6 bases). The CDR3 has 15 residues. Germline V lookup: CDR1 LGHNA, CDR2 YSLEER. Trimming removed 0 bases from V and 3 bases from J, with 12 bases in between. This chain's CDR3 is CASSQDPLALYEQYF. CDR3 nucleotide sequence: TGCGCCAGCAGCCAAGACCCACTAGCTCTCTACGAGCAGTACTTC.

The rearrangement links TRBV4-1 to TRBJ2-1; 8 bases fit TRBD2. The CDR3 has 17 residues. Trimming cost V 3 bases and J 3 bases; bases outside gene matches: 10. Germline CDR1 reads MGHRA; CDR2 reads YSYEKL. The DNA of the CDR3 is TGCGCCAGCAGCCAGGCTTTAGCGGGAATTATCTACAATGAGCAGTTCTTC. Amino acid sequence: CASSQALAGIIYNEQFF.

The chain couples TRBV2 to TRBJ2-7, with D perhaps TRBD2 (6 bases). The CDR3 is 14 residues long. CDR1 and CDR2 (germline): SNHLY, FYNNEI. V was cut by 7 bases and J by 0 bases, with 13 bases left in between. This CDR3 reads CASIPGVGSYEQYF. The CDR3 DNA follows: TGTGCCAGCATTCCGGGAGTGGGCTCCTACGAGCAGTACTTC.

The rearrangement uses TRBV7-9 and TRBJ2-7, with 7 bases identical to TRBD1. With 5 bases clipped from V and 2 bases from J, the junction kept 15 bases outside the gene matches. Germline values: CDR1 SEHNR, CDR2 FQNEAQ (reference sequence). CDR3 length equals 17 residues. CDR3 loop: CASSQGPWTGYTYEQYF. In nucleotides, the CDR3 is TGTGCCAGCAGCCAAGGTCCTTGGACAGGCTACACCTACGAGCAGTACTTC.

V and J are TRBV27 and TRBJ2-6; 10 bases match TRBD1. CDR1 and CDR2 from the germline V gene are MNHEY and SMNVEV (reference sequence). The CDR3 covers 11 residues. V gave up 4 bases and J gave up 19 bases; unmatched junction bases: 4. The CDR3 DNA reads TGTGCCAGCAGTTCGACAGGGGGCAAAACTTTC. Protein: CASSSTGGKTF.

The CDR3 DNA follows: TGTGCCAGCAGCCTCTCGGTCGGACATGAGCAGTTCTTC. Translating gives CASSLSVGHEQFF. This chain uses TRBV7-8 with TRBJ2-1; D unresolved. This CDR3 is built from 13 residues. Germline lookup yields CDR1 SGHVS and CDR2 FQNEAQ. Trimming left V 5 bases short and J 8 bases short, with 13 bases between.

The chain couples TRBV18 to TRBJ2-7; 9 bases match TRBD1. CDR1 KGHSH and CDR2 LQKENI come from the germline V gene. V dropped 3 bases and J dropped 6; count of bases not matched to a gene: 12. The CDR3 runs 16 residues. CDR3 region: CASSPTLDRGVSEQYF. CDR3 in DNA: TGTGCCAGCTCACCGACTCTGGACAGGGGAGTTAGCGAGCAGTACTTC.

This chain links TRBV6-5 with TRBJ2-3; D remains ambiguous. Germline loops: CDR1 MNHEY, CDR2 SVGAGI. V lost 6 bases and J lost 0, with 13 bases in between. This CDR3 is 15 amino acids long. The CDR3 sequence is CASSLDGTSTDTQYF. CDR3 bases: TGTGCCAGCAGCCTTGACGGTACTAGCACAGATACGCAGTATTTT.

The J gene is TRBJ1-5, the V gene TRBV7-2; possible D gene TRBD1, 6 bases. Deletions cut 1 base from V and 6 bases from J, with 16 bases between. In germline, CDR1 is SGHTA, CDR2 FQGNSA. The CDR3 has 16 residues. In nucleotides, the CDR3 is TGTGCCAGCAGCTTAGAAAGGGCAGGGGTTGGTCAGCCCCAGCATTTT. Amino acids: CASSLERAGVGQPQHF.

CDR3 sequence (DNA): TGTGCCAGTAGTATTTGGCTGAACTACGAGCAGTACTTC. It is translated as CASSIWLNYEQYF. The chain links TRBV19 to TRBJ2-7; D remains unclear. The CDR3 is made up of 13 amino acids. V was clipped by 3 bases and J by 3 bases, with 9 bases between them. Germline lookup yields CDR1 LNHDA and CDR2 SQIVND (reference sequence).

The DNA for the CDR3 is TGTGCCAGCAGCTTAGATATGGGTGGGGAGCTGTTTTTT. This sequence encodes CASSLDMGGELFF. The rearrangement uses TRBV7-2 and TRBJ2-2, with D unclear. The CDR3 spans 13 residues. Germline CDR1 and CDR2: SGHTA and FQGNSA. Trimming cost V 1 base and J 8 bases, with 8 bases left between them.

The CDR3 sequence is CAWSVLEEKLFF. CDR3 sequence (DNA): TGTGCCTGGAGTGTACTGGAGGAAAAACTGTTTTTT. V is TRBV30 and J is TRBJ1-4, with no clear D. In germline, CDR1 is GTSNPN, CDR2 SVGIG (reference sequence). This CDR3 is 12 amino acids long. With 0 bases removed from V and 8 bases from J, the gap between germline ends came to 7 bases.

CDR3: CASSQALSTDTQYF. For the CDR3, the DNA is TGTGCCAGCAGCCAAGCCCTTAGCACAGATACGCAGTATTTT. This chain uses TRBV4-2 with TRBJ2-3; D is uncertain. Germline V gene sequence: CDR1 LGHNA, CDR2 YNFKEQ. V shed 1 base and J shed 0 bases, with 5 bases lying between them. This CDR3 comprises 14 residues.